The T cell receptor (beta chain) under discussion was sequenced for a study of shared clonotypes between healthy human individuals. From germline, CDR1 is SQVTM and CDR2 ANQGSEA. V was trimmed by 2 bases and J by 6 bases, leaving 14 bases between them. This CDR3 is 14 amino acids long. Regarding the study as a whole: Generally, naive subsets (rather than memory subsets) showed larger estimated richness.

Per sorted-subset replicate PCR, input was 200 to 250 ng DNA, representing tens of thousands of T cell genomes. The authors' processing: Filtering differed since immunoSEQ provided only junctions, with no quality scores. Clones were read by immunoSEQ multiplex PCR, and TCRdb kept only the in-frame ones, dropping some. V and J calls and clone size come straight from that table; D and trimming were deduced from the DNA. This table holds about 2.2 million clones, over 85% found once. In regard to this clone: Its matching antigen is unknown.

Naive CD8 populations comprised CD45RO-negative cells positively selected for CCR7, excluding terminally differentiated effector memory CD45RA+ cells. The receptor comes from a man younger than 30 in good health. Some clones in this sample may be carry-over from other donors' samples. The chain uses TRBV29-1 and TRBJ2-1; maybe TRBD2 (6 bases). Sequenced: naive CD8+ T cells from PBMCs. CDR3 sequence: CSVEKRERTNEQFF. CDR3 coding DNA: TGCAGCGTTGAAAAACGGGAGCGCACCAATGAGCAGTTCTTC.